This T cell receptor beta chain was profiled in a study of blood T cell repertoires in COVID-19. Only a few counts were recorded for this clone. Per the original data handling: By means of reference gene primer amplification, nucleated cell counts were estimated. The assay was immunoSEQ multiplex PCR, and TCRdb's table has in-frame clones only and misses some. That table is the source of V, J and clone size, and D and trimming were worked out from the DNA. Of approximately 79,000 clones listed, 75% to 90% are singletons. Germline V gives CDR1 SGHVS, CDR2 FNYEAQ. V was cut by 4 bases and J by 0 bases, with 22 bases left in between. The CDR3 consists of 19 residues.

The sequenced material came from peripheral blood. This sequence originates from a man between 50 and 59 years old with COVID-19, enrolled during active disease. The chain recombines TRBV7-6 with TRBJ1-3; tentative D call: TRBD1 (6 bases). The CDR3 nucleotides read TGTGCCAGCAGCTCCGGAGGCGGGGGCAGGTCAAGCTCTGGAAACACCATATATTTT. It yields the protein CASSSGGGGRSSSGNTIYF.